Sequencing of this TCR beta chain was carried out in a study of graft-versus-host responses after intestinal transplantation. Germline loops: CDR1 SNHLY, CDR2 FYNNEI. This CDR3 comprises 14 residues. With V trimmed by 3 bases and J by 4 bases, 5 bases remained unmatched. A note on this clone: The antigen remains unidentified.

The data were produced by immunoSEQ multiplex PCR, yet TCRdb's version contains in-frame clones alone and is incomplete. The sample shows about 120,000 clones, about nine tenths of them seen only once. V usage is TRBV2 and J usage is TRBJ1-2, with 7 nucleotides matching TRBD1. This clonotype originated in a human donor who received an intestinal transplant. This specimen was unstimulated CD4+ T cells sorted from spleen or lymph node cells, taken before intestinal transplant. DNA for the CDR3: TGTGCCAGCAGTGATACCGGGACAGTCTATGGCTACACCTTC. This encodes CASSDTGTVYGYTF. Looking up the rest from reference TRBV2 and TRBJ1-2 gives the full variable domain: EPEVTQTPSHQVTQMGQEVILRCVPISNHLYFYWYRQILGQKVEFLVSFYNNEISEKSEIFDDQFSVERPDGSNFTLKIRSTKLEDSAMYFCASSDTGTVYGYTFGSGTRLTVV.